Listed below are T cell receptor beta chains from one sample, sequenced in a study of post-analysis software for immune sequencing data. TCRdb re-called the PCR reads through MiXCR, storing one row per CDR3 protein. The table has roughly 600,000 distinct CDR3 sequences, about 44% seen once. Sample: blood. These receptors all come from a girl between 5 and 17 years old with multiple sclerosis. Each CDR3 is given with its conserved first and last residue. The D gene is left open where the match is weak. For some rows the clone size is stated as once, few or many, or as a class when expanded; others skip it.

TRBV20-1	TRBJ2-5	TRBD2	few	CSAVAGQETQYF	TGCAGTGCTGTAGCGGGTCAAGAGACCCAGTACTTC
TRBV7-9	TRBJ1-6	TRBD1	-	CASSLWLTGQGNSPLHF	TGTGCCAGCAGCTTATGGCTTACGGGACAGGGAAATTCACCCCTCCACTTT
TRBV5-1	TRBJ1-1	-	few	CASSILLNTEAFF	TGCGCCAGCAGCATTCTCCTGAACACTGAAGCTTTCTTT
TRBV4-1	TRBJ1-5	TRBD1	-	CASSPGTAVRPQHF	TGCGCCAGCAGCCCCGGGACAGCGGTTCGGCCCCAGCATTTT
TRBV6-2/TRBV6-3	TRBJ2-7	-	-	CASSYSTQTGDSYEQYF	TGTGCCAGCAGTTACTCGACCCAGACGGGGGACTCCTACGAGCAGTACTTC
TRBV11-2	TRBJ1-1	TRBD1	few	CASSSMTGYPYTEAFF	TGTGCCAGCAGCTCCATGACAGGGTACCCTTACACTGAAGCTTTCTTT
TRBV5-1	TRBJ2-7	TRBD2	many	CASSLGAGAYEQYF	TGTGCCAGCAGCTTAGGGGCGGGGGCCTACGAGCAGTACTTC
TRBV25-1	TRBJ2-7	TRBD2	few	CASRSGGAGEQYF	TGTGCCAGCAGAAGCGGGGGGGCAGGCGAGCAGTACTTC
TRBV12-3/TRBV12-4	TRBJ2-7	-	few	CASSFGDNSYEQYF	TGTGCCAGCAGTTTCGGGGACAACTCCTACGAGCAGTACTTC
TRBV7-2	TRBJ1-1	-	once	CASSSLSRRMNTEAFF	TGTGCCAGCAGCTCCCTGAGCAGAAGGATGAACACTGAAGCTTTCTTT